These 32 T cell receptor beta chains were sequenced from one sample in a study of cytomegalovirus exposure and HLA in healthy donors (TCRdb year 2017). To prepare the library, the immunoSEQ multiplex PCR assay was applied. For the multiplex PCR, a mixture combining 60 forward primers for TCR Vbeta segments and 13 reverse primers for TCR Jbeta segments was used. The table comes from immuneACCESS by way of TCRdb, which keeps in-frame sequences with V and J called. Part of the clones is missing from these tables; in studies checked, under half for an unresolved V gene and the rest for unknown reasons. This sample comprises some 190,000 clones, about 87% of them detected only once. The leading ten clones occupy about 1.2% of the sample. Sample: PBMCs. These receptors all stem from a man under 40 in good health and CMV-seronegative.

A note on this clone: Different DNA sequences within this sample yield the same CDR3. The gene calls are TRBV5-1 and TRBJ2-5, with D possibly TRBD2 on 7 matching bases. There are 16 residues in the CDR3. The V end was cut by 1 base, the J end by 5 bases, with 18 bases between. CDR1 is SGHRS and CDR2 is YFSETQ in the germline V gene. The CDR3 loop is CASSLSPGGGQETQYF. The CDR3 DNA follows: TGCGCCAGCAGCTTGTCCCCTGGGGGGGGCCAGGAGACCCAGTACTTC.

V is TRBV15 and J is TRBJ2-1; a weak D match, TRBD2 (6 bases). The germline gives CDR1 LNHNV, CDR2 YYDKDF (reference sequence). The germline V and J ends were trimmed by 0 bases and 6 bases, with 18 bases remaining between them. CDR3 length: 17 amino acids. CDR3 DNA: TGTGCCACCAGCAGAGATTTCAGGAACCGGGGACTCAATGAGCAGTTCTTC. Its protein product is CATSRDFRNRGLNEQFF.

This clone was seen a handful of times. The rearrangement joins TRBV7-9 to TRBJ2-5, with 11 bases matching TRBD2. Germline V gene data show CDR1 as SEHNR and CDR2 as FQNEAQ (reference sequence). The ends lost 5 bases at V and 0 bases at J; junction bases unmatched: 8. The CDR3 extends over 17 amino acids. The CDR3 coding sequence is TGTGCCAGCAGCCCGGGACTAGCGGAGCTAAACCAAGAGACCCAGTACTTC. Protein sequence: CASSPGLAELNQETQYF.

This chain's CDR3 is CASSPRGLNQETQYF. Written as DNA, the CDR3 is TGTGCCAGCAGCCCTAGGGGACTAAATCAAGAGACCCAGTACTTC. This chain connects TRBV7-9 to TRBJ2-5; TRBD2 matches at 7 bases. Trimming removed 5 bases from V and 2 bases from J; junction bases left unmatched: 8. The germline CDR1 and CDR2 sequences are SEHNR and FQNEAQ (reference sequence). The CDR3 covers 15 residues.

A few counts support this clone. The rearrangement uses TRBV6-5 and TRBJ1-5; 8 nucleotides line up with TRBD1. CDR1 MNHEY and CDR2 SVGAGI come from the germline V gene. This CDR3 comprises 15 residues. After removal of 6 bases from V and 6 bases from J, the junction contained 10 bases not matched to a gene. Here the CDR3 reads CASSTDRARSQPQHF. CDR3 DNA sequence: TGTGCCAGCAGCACGGACAGGGCGAGGAGTCAGCCCCAGCATTTT.

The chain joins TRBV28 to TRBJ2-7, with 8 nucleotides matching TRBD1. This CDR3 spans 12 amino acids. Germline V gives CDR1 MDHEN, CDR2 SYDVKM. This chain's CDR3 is CASTRQGQAHQV. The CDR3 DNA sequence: TGTGCCAGCACCCGACAGGGACAGGCCCATCAAGTC.

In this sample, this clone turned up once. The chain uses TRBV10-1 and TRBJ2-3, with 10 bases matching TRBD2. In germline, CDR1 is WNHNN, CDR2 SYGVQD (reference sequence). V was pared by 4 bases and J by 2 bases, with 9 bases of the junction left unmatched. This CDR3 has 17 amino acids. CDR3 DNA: TGCGCCAGCAGTGGGGGGTCACTAGCGGGGTCCACAGATACGCAGTATTTT. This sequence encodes CASSGGSLAGSTDTQYF.

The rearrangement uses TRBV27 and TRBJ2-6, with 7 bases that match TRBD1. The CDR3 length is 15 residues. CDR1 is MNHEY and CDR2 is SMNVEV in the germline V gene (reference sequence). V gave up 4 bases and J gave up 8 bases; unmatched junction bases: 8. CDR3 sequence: CASSSLTGFSNVLTF. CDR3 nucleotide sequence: TGTGCCAGCAGTTCCTTGACAGGGTTCTCCAACGTCCTGACTTTC.

CDR3 in amino acids: CASRSGQLAKNIQYF. The CDR3 region has the DNA TGTGCCAGCAGATCGGGACAGCTAGCCAAAAACATTCAGTACTTC. The chain employs TRBV28 and TRBJ2-4, with TRBD1 matching 7 bases. J gave up 0 bases and V 6 bases, and 5 bases lay outside the gene matches. CDR3 size: 15 residues. Germline V gene lookup returns CDR1 MDHEN and CDR2 SYDVKM. The full variable domain, its missing parts supplied by reference TRBV28 and TRBJ2-4, is DVKVTQSSRYLVKRTGEKVFLECVQDMDHENMFWYRQDPGLGLRLIYFSYDVKMKEKGDIPEGYSVSREKKERFSLILESASTNQTSMYLCASRSGQLAKNIQYFGAGTRLSVL.

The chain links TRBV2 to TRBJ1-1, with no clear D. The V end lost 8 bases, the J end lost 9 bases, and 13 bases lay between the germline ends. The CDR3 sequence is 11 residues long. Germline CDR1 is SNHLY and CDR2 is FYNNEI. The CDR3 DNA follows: TGTGCCAGCGCGACCGGGATTCAAGCTTTCTTT. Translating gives CASATGIQAFF. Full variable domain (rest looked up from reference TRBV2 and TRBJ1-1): EPEVTQTPSHQVTQMGQEVILRCVPISNHLYFYWYRQILGQKVEFLVSFYNNEISEKSEIFDDQFSVERPDGSNFTLKIRSTKLEDSAMYFCASATGIQAFFGQGTRLTVV.

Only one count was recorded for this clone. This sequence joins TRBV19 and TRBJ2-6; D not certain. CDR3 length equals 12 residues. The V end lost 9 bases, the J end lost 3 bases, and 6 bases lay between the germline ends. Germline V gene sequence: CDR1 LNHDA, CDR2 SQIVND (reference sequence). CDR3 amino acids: CASTDGANVLTF. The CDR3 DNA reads TGTGCCAGCACAGATGGGGCCAACGTCCTGACTTTC.

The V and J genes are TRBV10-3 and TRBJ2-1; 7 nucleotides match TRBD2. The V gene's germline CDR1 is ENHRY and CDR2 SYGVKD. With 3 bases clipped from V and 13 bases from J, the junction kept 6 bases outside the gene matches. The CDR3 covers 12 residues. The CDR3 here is CAISDLERGQFF. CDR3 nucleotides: TGTGCCATCAGTGACCTCGAGCGGGGCCAGTTCTTC.

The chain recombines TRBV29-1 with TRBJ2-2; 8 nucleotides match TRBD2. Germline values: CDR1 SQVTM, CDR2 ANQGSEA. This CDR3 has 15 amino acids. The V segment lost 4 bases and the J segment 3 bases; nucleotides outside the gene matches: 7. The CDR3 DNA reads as TGCAGCGTTGCGGGGGGTAGCGGGGACACCGGGGAGCTGTTTTTT. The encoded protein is CSVAGGSGDTGELFF.

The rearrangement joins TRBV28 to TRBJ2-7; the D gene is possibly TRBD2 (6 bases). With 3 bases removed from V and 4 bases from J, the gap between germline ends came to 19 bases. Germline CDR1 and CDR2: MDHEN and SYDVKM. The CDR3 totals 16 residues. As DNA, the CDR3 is TGTGCCAGCAGTTTTCTCCTGGTGGGACTTCCTTACGAGCAGTACTTC. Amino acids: CASSFLLVGLPYEQYF.

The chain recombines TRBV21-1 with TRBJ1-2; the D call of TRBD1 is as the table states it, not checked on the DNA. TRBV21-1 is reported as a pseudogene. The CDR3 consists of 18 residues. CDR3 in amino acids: CASSLGTGDGQIRYGYTF. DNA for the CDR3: TGTGCCAGCAGCCTAGGGACAGGGGATGGCCAAATACGCTATGGCTACACCTTC.

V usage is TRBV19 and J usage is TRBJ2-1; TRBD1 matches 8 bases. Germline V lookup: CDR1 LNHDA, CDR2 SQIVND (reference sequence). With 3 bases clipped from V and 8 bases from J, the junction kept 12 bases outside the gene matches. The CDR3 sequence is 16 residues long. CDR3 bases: TGTGCCAGTAGTATTACCGGGACAGGTATTGAGGATGAGCAGTTCTTC. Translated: CASSITGTGIEDEQFF.

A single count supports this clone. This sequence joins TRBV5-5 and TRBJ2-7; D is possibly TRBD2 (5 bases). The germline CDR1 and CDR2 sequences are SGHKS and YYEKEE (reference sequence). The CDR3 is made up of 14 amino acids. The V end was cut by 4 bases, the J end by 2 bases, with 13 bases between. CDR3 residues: CASSHTAAAYEQYF. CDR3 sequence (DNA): TGTGCCAGCAGCCATACAGCGGCGGCCTACGAGCAGTACTTC. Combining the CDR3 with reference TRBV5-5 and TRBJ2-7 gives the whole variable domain DAGVTQSPTHLIKTRGQQVTLRCSPISGHKSVSWYQQVLGQGPQFIFQYYEKEERGRGNFPDRFSARQFPNYSSELNVNALLLGDSALYLCASSHTAAAYEQYFGPGTRLTVT.

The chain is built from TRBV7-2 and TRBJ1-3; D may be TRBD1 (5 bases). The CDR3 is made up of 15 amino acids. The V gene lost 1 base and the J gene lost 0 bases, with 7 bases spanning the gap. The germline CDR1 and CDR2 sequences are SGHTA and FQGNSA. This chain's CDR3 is CASSLGGASGNTIYF. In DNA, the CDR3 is TGTGCCAGCAGCTTAGGTGGGGCCTCTGGAAACACCATATATTTT.

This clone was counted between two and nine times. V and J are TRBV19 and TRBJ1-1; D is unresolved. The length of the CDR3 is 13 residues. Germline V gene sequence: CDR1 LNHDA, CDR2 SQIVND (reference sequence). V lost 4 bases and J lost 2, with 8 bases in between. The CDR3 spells CASSRSVNTEAFF. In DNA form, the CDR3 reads TGTGCCAGTAGTAGGAGTGTAAACACTGAAGCTTTCTTT.

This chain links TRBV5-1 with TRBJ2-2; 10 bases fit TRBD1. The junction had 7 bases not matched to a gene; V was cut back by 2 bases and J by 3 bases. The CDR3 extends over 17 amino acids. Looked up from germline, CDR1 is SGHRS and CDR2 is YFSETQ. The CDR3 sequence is CASSFGLGTGDTGELFF. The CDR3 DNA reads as TGCGCCAGCAGCTTTGGGTTGGGGACAGGGGACACCGGGGAGCTGTTTTTT.

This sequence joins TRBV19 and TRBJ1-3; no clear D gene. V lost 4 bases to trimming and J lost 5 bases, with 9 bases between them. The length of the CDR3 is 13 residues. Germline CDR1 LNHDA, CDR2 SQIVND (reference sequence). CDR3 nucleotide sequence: TGTGCCAGTAGTACATACGGGAGAAACACCATATATTTT. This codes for CASSTYGRNTIYF.

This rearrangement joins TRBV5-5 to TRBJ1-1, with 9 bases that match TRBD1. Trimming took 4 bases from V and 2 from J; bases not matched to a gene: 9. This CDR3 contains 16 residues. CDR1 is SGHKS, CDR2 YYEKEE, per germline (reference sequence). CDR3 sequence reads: CASSPDRGLLNTEAFF. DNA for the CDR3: TGTGCCAGCAGCCCGGACAGGGGTTTGTTAAACACTGAAGCTTTCTTT.

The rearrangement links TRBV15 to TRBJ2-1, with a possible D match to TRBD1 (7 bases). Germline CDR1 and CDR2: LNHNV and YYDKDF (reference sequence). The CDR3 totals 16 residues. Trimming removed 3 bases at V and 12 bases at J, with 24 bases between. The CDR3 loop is CATSSSQGGGSWVQFF. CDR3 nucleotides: TGTGCCACCAGCAGCTCCCAGGGGGGTGGGAGTTGGGTGCAGTTCTTC.

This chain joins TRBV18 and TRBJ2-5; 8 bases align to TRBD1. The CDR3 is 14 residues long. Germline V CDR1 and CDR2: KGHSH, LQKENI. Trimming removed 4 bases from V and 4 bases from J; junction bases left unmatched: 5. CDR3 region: CASSRQGAGETQYF. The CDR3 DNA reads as TGTGCCAGCTCACGTCAGGGGGCTGGAGAGACCCAGTACTTC.

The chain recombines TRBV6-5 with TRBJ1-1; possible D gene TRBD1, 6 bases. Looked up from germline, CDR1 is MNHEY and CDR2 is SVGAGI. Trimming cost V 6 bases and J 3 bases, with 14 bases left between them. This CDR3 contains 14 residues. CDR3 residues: CASRVRGTDTEAFF. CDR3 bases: TGTGCCAGCAGGGTCAGGGGTACAGACACTGAAGCTTTCTTT.

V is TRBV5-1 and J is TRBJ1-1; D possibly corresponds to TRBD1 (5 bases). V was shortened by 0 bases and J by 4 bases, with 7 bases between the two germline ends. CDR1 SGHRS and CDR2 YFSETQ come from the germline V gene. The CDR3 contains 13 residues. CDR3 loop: CASSLGQPTEAFF. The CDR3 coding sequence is TGCGCCAGCAGCTTGGGACAGCCCACTGAAGCTTTCTTT.

CDR3 loop: CASSSQGAANEKLFF. In nucleotides, the CDR3 is TGTGCCAGCAGCAGCCAGGGCGCAGCTAATGAAAAACTGTTTTTT. This chain links TRBV2 with TRBJ1-4; possibly TRBD1 for D (5 bases). The V and J ends lost 6 bases and 3 bases respectively, with 14 bases between them. The length of the CDR3 is 15 residues. Germline V gene lookup returns CDR1 SNHLY and CDR2 FYNNEI.

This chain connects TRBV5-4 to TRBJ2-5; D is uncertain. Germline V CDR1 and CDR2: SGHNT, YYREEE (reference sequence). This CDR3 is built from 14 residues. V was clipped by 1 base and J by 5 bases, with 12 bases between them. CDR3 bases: TGTGCCAGCAGCTTGCGTAGCAGAGATGAGACCCAGTACTTC. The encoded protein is CASSLRSRDETQYF.

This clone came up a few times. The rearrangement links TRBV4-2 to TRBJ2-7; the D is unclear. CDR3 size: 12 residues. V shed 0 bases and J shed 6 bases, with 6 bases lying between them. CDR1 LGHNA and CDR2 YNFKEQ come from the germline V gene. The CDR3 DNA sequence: TGTGCCAGCAGCCAAGATCGGGTCGAGCAGTACTTC. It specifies CASSQDRVEQYF.

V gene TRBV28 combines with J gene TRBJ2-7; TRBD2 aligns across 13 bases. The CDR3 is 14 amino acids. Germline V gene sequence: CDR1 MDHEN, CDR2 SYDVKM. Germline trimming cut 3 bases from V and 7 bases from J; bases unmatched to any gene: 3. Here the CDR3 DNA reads TGTGCCAGCAGTTTCGGACTAGCGGGAGTAGAGCAGTACTTC. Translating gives CASSFGLAGVEQYF.

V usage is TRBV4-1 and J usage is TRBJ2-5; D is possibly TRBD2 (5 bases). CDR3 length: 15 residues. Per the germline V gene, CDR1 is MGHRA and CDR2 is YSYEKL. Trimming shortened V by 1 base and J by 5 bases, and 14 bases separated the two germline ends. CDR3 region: CASSQGGIRRETQYF. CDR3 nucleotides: TGCGCCAGCAGCCAAGGGGGAATACGGAGGGAGACCCAGTACTTC.

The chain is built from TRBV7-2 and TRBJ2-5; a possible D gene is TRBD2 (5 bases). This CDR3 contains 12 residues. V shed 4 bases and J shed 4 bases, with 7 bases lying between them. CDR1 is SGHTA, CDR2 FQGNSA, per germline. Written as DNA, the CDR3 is TGTGCCAGCAGCTCGGGAAGAGAGACCCAGTACTTC. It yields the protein CASSSGRETQYF.